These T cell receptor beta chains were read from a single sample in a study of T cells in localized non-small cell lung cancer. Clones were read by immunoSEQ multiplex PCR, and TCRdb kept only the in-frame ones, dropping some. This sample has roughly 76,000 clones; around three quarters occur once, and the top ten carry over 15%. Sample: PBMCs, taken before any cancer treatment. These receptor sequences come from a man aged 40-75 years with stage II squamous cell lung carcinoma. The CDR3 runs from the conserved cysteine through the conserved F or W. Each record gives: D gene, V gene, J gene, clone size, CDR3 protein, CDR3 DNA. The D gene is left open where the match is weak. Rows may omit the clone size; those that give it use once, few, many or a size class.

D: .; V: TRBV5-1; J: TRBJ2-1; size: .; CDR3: CASSLAPLASGNEQFF; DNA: TGCGCCAGCAGCTTGGCCCCCCTAGCATCGGGTAATGAGCAGTTCTTC
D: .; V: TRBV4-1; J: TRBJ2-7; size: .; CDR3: CASSRDFPYEQYF; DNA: TGCGCCAGCAGCCGGGACTTCCCCTACGAGCAGTACTTC
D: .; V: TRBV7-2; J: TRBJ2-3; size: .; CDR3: CASSQGRWSTDTQYF; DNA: TGTGCCAGCAGCCAGGGGAGGTGGTCGACAGATACGCAGTATTTT
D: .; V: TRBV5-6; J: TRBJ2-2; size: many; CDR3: CASITDSDTGELFF; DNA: TGTGCCAGCATCACGGACAGCGACACCGGGGAGCTGTTTTTT
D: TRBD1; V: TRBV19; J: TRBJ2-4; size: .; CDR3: CASRDRELAKNIQYF; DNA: TGTGCCAGTAGAGACAGGGAGTTGGCCAAAAACATTCAGTACTTC
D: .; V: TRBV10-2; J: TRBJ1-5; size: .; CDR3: CASSDGGINQPQHF; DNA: TGCGCCAGCAGCGACGGGGGGATCAATCAGCCCCAGCATTTT
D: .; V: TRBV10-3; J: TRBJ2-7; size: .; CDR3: CAISENQGYEQYF; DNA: TGTGCCATCAGTGAGAACCAGGGATACGAGCAGTACTTC
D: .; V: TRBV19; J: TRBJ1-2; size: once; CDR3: CASSGTGLYGYTF; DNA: TGTGCCAGTAGTGGGACGGGCCTCTATGGCTACACCTTC
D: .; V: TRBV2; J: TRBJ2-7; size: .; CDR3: CASSSPGTAFYEQYF; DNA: TGTGCCAGCAGTTCACCCGGGACCGCCTTCTACGAGCAGTACTTC
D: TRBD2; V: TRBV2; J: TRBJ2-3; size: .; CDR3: CASFAGREDTQYF; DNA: TGTGCCAGTTTTGCCGGGAGGGAAGATACGCAGTATTTT
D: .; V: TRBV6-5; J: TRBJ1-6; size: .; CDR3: CASSYRGTGQSPLHF; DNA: TGTGCCAGCAGTTACAGGGGAACAGGGCAGTCACCCCTCCACTTT
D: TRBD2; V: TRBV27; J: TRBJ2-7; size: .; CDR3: CASSRGTSGGEQYF; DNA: TGTGCCAGCAGTCGCGGGACTAGCGGGGGCGAGCAGTACTTC
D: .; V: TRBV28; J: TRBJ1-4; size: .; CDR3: CASSVPGGTNEKLFF; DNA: TGTGCCAGCAGTGTCCCGGGAGGGACTAATGAAAAACTGTTTTTT
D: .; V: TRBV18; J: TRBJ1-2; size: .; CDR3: CASSPGVFYGYTF; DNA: TGTGCCAGCTCACCAGGCGTCTTCTATGGCTACACCTTC